A single TCR beta chain is shown here with its context. J gave up 2 bases and V 0 bases, and 7 bases lay outside the gene matches. The germline gives CDR1 SGHRS, CDR2 YFSETQ. The CDR3 has 16 residues. The data belong to a study of OX40 agonist ivuxolimab in advanced cancers. Study overall: Ivuxolimab is a fully human IgG2 antibody that activates OX40 (CD134). Enrolled patients in dose escalation had cancers that were hepatocellular carcinoma, melanoma, renal cell or head and neck cancer. A mean age of approximately 60 years, range roughly 23 to 85, was recorded, and over 65% were male.

Data came from immunoSEQ multiplex PCR; TCRdb stores just in-frame clones and leaves some out. The table shows about 48,000 clones, with approximately 86% occurring only once. The sequences come from CD4+ or CD8+ T cells sorted from blood, collected in a trial of the OX40 agonist ivuxolimab. This chain uses TRBV5-1 with TRBJ1-1, with 7 bases identical to TRBD1. The clonotype was recovered from an adult with an advanced solid tumor such as melanoma, head and neck, liver or kidney cancer. The CDR3 here is CASSLEIRTGNTEAFF. The CDR3 DNA reads TGCGCCAGCAGCTTGGAAATAAGGACAGGAAACACTGAAGCTTTCTTT.